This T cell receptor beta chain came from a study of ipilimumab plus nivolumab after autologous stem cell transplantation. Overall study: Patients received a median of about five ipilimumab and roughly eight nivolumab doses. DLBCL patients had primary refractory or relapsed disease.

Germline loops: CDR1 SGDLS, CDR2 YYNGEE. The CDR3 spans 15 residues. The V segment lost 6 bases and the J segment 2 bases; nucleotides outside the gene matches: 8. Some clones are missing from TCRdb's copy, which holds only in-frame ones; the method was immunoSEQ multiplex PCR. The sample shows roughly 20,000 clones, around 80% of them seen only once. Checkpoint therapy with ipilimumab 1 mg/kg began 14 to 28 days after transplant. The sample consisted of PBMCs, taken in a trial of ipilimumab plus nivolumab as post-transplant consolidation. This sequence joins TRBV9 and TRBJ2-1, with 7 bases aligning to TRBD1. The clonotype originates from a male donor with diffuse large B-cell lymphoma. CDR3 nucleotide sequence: TGTGCCAGCACTAGGACAGGAGGCCCCTACAATGAGCAGTTCTTC. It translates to CASTRTGGPYNEQFF.